This T cell receptor (beta chain) emerged from a study of blood T cell repertoires in COVID-19 (dated by TCRdb to 2020 to 2021). About the full investigation: Recovered participants in ImmuneRACE Cohort 3 were defined by two consecutive negative NP/OP PCR tests, clearance by a healthcare professional, or resolution of symptoms. Deeply sampled blood TCRbeta repertoires from subjects exposed to, actively infected with, or recovered from COVID-19 were included in the dataset. Samples came from the ongoing ImmuneRACE study (first 160 participants) plus 1,254 subjects from 6 global collaborators. Samples covering the acute and convalescent phases of COVID-19 were provided by collaborators in the United States, Italy and Spain. The sample metadata nearly always contained a de-identified subject ID, COVID-19 status, age in years and sex. The repertoires were released in a freely available public database intended as a resource for research on the immune response to SARS-CoV-2. Where HLA class I and class II types were available, the types were taken from metadata supplied by the sample provider, not from assay-based typing. The prospective study material was composed of cDNA or gDNA derived from T cells, B-cell-depleted T cells, or PBMCs. What the research found in general, with its limitations: The amount of clinical and demographic metadata varied by source and participant and was provided uncurated.

The table lists this clone with a few counts. Its recognized antigen is unknown. It has no much larger one-base neighbor in the sample; base qualities were not kept. Participants in the prospective study were enrolled through a virtual design, were aged 18 to 89 years, and lived in 20 to 30 United States geographic areas. In the prospective study, participants were assigned to cohorts based on the clinical history participants reported in a screening survey and a study questionnaire. Each participant in the prospective study had whole blood, serum and a nasopharyngeal or oropharyngeal swab collected by mobile phlebotomists. Participants in the prospective study had the option to provide additional blood draws and questionnaires over a roughly two-month period. Before DNA extraction, prospective study blood samples were shipped either frozen or at room temperature. From the cysteine up to the phenylalanine, the CDR3 has a length of 14 residues. Only the CDR3 region is kept as DNA, spanning 42 bases read in frame from base 1. Germline trimming amounts to 4 bases on V and 5 bases on J, with 7 as the count of junction bases outside the gene matches. In the germline V gene (reference sequence), CDR1 corresponds to SEHNR and CDR2 to FQNEAQ.

The immunoSEQ Assay, a bias-controlled multiplex PCR, was used to amplify TCRbeta CDR3 regions from genomic DNA. Per the source publication's procedure: The number of nucleated cells in each sample was estimated from the amplification of reference gene primers within the assay. To quantify the absolute abundance of each unique TCRbeta CDR3 rearrangement, sequence reads were collapsed and filtered. Productive Simpson clonality was computed per sample as the square root of Simpson's diversity index over productive rearrangements. The clones in this table, taken by TCRdb from immuneACCESS, are in-frame only. Not every clone is retained; where verified, under half of the shortfall comes from an unresolved V gene, and the cause of the rest is unknown. V, J and clone size are those of that table, while D and trimming were read from the DNA. The sample table lists 200,000 to 250,000 clones, 70% to 90% of them with a count of one. The ten largest clones represent approximately 2.8% of the sample.

This TCR was sampled from a woman in her fifties or sixties in a cohort exposed to, infected with or recovered from COVID-19 (not recorded which). Source material: PBMCs or T cells enriched from blood (not recorded which). Recombination linked TRBV7-9 to TRBJ1-1; 7 middle bases align to TRBD1. The bases are TGTGCCAGCAGCTCCCAGGGGGGAAGTACTGAAGCTTTCTTT. It encodes CASSSQGGSTEAFF.